Listed below are T cell receptor beta chains from one sample, sequenced in a study of cytomegalovirus exposure and HLA in healthy donors. Using immunoSEQ multiplex PCR, the repertoire was profiled, and TCRdb retains in-frame clones only, with some absent. The data show 90,000 or so clones, with 55% to 75% seen just once and more than 15% held by the top ten. Sequencing was performed on PBMCs. The receptors shown here come from a woman between 18 and 29 years old in good health and CMV-seropositive. The CDR3 runs from the conserved cysteine through the conserved F or W. Fields, in order: V gene, clone size, J gene, D gene, CDR3 DNA, CDR3 protein. D genes are given only for firm matches. Where a row states a size, it is once, few, many or the class of an expanded clone; other rows omit it.

TRBV27	.	TRBJ1-6	.	TGTGCCAGCGGAGGCAAGGGCCACCAGAATTCACCCCTCCACTTT	CASGGKGHQNSPLHF
TRBV27	.	TRBJ2-3	TRBD2	TGTGCCAGCATTAGCGGGGGGCCAGGAGATACGCAGTATTTT	CASISGGPGDTQYF
TRBV6-6	.	TRBJ1-6	.	TGTGCCAGCCGCGGGCTGGCGAGTTCACCCCTCCACTTT	CASRGLASSPLHF
TRBV7-3	.	TRBJ2-7	.	TGTGCCAGCAGCCACAGGGCAACCTACGAGCAGTACTTC	CASSHRATYEQYF
TRBV7-9	.	TRBJ1-2	.	TGTGCCAGCAGCTTAGACTTGTCAAGCTACTATGGCTACACCTTC	CASSLDLSSYYGYTF
TRBV5-6	.	TRBJ2-3	TRBD2	TGTGCCAGCAGCCCTAGACTAGCGTCAGATACGCAGTATTTT	CASSPRLASDTQYF
TRBV5-1	.	TRBJ2-7	TRBD2	TGCGCCAGCAGTTCATCGGGGGGGCCCTACGAGCAGTACTTC	CASSSSGGPYEQYF
TRBV12-5	few	TRBJ2-3	.	TGTGCTAGTGGTTTGGTAATTGGGACTAGCACAGATACGCAGTATTTT	CASGLVIGTSTDTQYF
TRBV4-3	.	TRBJ2-3	.	TGCGCCAGCAGCCAAGACCGGGTCTCGGGAGATACGCAGTATTTT	CASSQDRVSGDTQYF
TRBV28	few	TRBJ1-4	.	TGTGCCACCACAGTGGGGGGGGCAGGCGTTGAAAAACTGTTTTTT	CATTVGGAGVEKLFF
TRBV7-2	.	TRBJ2-7	.	TGTGCCAGCCTAGAAAGACAGAGCTCCTACGAGCAGTACTTC	CASLERQSSYEQYF
TRBV6-5	.	TRBJ1-5	.	TGTGCCAGCAGTTACGTCGGGGGGCCCCAGCATTTT	CASSYVGGPQHF
TRBV7-9	.	TRBJ2-5	TRBD1	TGTGCCAGCAGCTTAGGGAACAGGGGGCAAGAGACCCAGTACTTC	CASSLGNRGQETQYF
TRBV5-8	.	TRBJ2-7	TRBD1	TGTGCCAGCAGCTCGCCGGGACAGGGGTCCTACGAGCAGTACTTC	CASSSPGQGSYEQYF
TRBV7-9	.	TRBJ1-2	TRBD1	TGTGCCAGCAGCTTAGGCGACAGGGCTAACTATGGCTACACCTTC	CASSLGDRANYGYTF
TRBV6-1	.	TRBJ2-7	.	TGTGCCAGCAGAAAAGCCTCGGACATCAGCTACGAGCAGTACTTC	CASRKASDISYEQYF
TRBV9	few	TRBJ1-2	TRBD1	TGTGCCAGCAGCGACCGACAGGGCTGGGACTATGGCTACACCTTC	CASSDRQGWDYGYTF
TRBV5-5	.	TRBJ2-5	TRBD1	TGTGCCAGCAGCTTGCCAGGGGGTGAGACCCAGTACTTC	CASSLPGGETQYF
TRBV7-2	.	TRBJ2-5	.	TGTGCCAGCAGATTCGATGGCAGGGGGGATGAGACCCAGTACTTC	CASRFDGRGDETQYF
TRBV9	few	TRBJ2-3	.	TGTGCCAGCAGCCCAAGGGGGGGGCGAAGCACAGATACGCAGTATTTT	CASSPRGGRSTDTQYF
TRBV12-5	.	TRBJ1-2	TRBD1	TGTGCTGGGGGACAGGGGGATTATGGCTACACCTTC	CAGGQGDYGYTF
TRBV5-5	.	TRBJ2-7	.	TGTGCCAGCAGCTTCACAGTACCCGCTGCCTACGAGCAGTACTTC	CASSFTVPAAYEQYF
TRBV6-6	.	TRBJ1-2	.	TGTGCCAGCAGCCCCCGGGACACAAACTATGGCTACACCTTC	CASSPRDTNYGYTF
TRBV5-5	.	TRBJ1-4	TRBD1	TGTGCCAGCAGCACCGGGACAGGGGGCCAGGCTGAAAAACTGTTTTTT	CASSTGTGGQAEKLFF
TRBV28	.	TRBJ2-5	.	TGTGCCAGCAGTTTAGGACTAAAAGAGACCCAGTACTTC	CASSLGLKETQYF
TRBV4-1	.	TRBJ1-3	TRBD1	TGCGCCAGCAGCCAAGCGGGACAGGGAGTTGGAAACACCATATATTTT	CASSQAGQGVGNTIYF